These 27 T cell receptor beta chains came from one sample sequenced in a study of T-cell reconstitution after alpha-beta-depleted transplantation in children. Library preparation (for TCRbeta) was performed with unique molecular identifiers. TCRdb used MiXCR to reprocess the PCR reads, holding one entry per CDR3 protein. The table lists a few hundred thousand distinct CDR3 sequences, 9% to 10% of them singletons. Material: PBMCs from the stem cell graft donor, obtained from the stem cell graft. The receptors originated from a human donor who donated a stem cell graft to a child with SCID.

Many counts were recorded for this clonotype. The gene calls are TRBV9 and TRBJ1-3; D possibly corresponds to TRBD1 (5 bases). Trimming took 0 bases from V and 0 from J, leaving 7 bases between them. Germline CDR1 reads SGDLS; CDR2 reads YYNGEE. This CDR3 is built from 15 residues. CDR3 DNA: TGTGCCAGCAGCGTAGCCACAGGCTCTGGAAACACCATATATTTT. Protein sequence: CASSVATGSGNTIYF.

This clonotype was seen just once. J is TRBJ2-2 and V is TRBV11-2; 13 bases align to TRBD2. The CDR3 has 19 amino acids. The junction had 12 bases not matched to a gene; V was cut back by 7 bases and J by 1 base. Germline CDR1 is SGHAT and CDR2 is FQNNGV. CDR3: CASIQTAGTSGVNTGELFF. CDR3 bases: TGTGCCAGCATCCAGACCGCAGGGACTAGCGGGGTGAACACCGGGGAGCTGTTTTTT. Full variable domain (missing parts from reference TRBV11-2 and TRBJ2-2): EAGVAQSPRYKIIEKRQSVAFWCNPISGHATLYWYQQILGQGPKLLIQFQNNGVVDDSQLPKDRFSAERLKGVDSTLKIQPAKLEDSAVYLCASIQTAGTSGVNTGELFFGEGSRLTVL.

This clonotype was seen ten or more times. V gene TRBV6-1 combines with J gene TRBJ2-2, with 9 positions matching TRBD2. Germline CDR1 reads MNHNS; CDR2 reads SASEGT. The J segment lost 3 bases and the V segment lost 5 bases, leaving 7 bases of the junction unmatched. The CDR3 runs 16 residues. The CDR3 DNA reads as TGTGCCAGCAGTCCCCCGGGACTAGCCCACACCGGGGAGCTGTTTTTT. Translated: CASSPPGLAHTGELFF.

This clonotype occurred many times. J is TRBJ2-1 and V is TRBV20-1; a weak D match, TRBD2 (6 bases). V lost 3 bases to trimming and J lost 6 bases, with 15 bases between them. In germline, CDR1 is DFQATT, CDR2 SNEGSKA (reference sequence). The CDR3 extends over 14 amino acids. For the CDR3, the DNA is TGCAGTGCTAGGAGAACGGGGGACTTCAATGAGCAGTTCTTC. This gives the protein CSARRTGDFNEQFF.

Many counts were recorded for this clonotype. This chain's CDR3 is CASSPPRQGTRTGELFF. The CDR3 DNA reads as TGTGCCAGCTCACCACCGAGGCAGGGGACCCGCACCGGGGAGCTGTTTTTT. V usage is TRBV18 and J usage is TRBJ2-2; TRBD1 might be the D (6 bases). This CDR3 comprises 17 residues. Trimming took 0 bases from V and 4 from J, leaving 15 bases between them. CDR1 is KGHSH and CDR2 is LQKENI in the germline V gene. Full variable domain (missing parts from reference TRBV18 and TRBJ2-2): NAGVMQNPRHLVRRRGQEARLRCSPMKGHSHVYWYRQLPEEGLKFMVYLQKENIIDESGMPKERFSAEFPKEGPSILRIQQVVRGDSAAYFCASSPPRQGTRTGELFFGEGSRLTVL.

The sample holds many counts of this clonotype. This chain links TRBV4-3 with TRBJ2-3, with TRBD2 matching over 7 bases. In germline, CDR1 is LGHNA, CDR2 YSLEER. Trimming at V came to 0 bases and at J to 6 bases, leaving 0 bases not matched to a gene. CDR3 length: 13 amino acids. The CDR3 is CASSQEGGDTQYF. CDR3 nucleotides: TGCGCCAGCAGCCAAGAGGGGGGGGATACGCAGTATTTT.

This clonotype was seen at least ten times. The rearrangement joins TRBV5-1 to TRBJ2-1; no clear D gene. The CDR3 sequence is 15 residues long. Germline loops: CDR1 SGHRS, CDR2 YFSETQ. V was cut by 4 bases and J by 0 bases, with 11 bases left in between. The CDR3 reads CASSQNPSSYNEQFF. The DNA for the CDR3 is TGCGCCAGCAGCCAGAACCCTAGCTCCTACAATGAGCAGTTCTTC.

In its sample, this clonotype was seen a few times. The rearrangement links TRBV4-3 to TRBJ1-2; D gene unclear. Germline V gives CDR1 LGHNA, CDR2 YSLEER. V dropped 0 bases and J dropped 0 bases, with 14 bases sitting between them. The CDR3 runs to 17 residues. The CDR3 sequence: CASSQDLQTLANYGYTF. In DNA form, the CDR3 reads TGCGCCAGCAGCCAAGATCTCCAGACACTGGCTAACTATGGCTACACCTTC.

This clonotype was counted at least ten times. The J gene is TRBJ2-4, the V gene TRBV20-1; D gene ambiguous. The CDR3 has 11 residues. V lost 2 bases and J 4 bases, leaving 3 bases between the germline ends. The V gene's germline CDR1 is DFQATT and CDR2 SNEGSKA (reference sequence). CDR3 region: CSARRKNIQYF. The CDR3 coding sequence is TGCAGTGCTAGACGGAAAAACATTCAGTACTTC.

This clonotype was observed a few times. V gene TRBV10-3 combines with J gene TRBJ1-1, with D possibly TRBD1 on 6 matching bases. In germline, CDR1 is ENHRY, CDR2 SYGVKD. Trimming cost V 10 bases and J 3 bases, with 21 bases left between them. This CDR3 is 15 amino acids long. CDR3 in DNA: TGTGCCACCAAGGGACTTCTAGGGGGAGACACTGAAGCTTTCTTT. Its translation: CATKGLLGGDTEAFF.

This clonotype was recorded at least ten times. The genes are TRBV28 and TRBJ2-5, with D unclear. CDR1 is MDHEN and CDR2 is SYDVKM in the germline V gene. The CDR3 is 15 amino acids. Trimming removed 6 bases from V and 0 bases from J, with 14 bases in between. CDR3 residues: CASSFDPSYQETQYF. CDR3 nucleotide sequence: TGTGCCAGCAGCTTCGACCCCTCGTACCAAGAGACCCAGTACTTC.

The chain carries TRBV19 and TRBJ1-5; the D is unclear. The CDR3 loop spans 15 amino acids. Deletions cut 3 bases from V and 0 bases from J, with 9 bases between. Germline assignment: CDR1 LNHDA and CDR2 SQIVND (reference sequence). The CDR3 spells CASSIGSGSNQPQHF. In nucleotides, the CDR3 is TGTGCCAGTAGTATCGGATCGGGTAGCAATCAGCCCCAGCATTTT. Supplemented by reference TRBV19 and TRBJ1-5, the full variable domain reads DGGITQSPKYLFRKEGQNVTLSCEQNLNHDAMYWYRQDPGQGLRLIYYSQIVNDFQKGDIAEGYSVSREKKESFPLTVTSAQKNPTAFYLCASSIGSGSNQPQHFGDGTRLSIL.

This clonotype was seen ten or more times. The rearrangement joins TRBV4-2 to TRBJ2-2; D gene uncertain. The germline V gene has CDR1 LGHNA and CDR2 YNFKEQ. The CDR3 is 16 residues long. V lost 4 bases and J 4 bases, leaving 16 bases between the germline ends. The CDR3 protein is CASSPIERSGTGELFF. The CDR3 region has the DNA TGTGCCAGCAGCCCCATAGAAAGGTCGGGCACCGGGGAGCTGTTTTTT.

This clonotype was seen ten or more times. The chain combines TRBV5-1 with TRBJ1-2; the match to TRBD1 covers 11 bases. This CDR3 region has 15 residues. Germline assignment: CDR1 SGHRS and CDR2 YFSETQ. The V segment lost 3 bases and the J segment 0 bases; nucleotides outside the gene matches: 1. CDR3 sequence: CASSWTGGTNYGYTF. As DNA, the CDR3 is TGCGCCAGCAGCTGGACAGGGGGCACTAACTATGGCTACACCTTC.

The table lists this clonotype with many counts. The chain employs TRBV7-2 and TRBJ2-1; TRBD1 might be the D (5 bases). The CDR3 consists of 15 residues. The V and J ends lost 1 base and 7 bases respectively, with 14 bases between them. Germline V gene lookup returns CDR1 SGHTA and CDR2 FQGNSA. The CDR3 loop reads CASSLGGTAPNEQFF. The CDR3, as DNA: TGTGCCAGCAGCTTAGGGGGCACTGCCCCGAATGAGCAGTTCTTC.

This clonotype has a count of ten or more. The CDR3 region has the DNA TGCAGTGCTAGAGAGGGGGGTGAAAAACTGTTTTTT. Translating it yields CSAREGGEKLFF. The chain is built from TRBV20-1 and TRBJ1-4; D may be TRBD1 (5 bases). The CDR3 has 12 amino acids. Per the germline V gene, CDR1 is DFQATT and CDR2 is SNEGSKA (reference sequence). Trimming cost V 0 bases and J 7 bases, with 6 bases left between them.

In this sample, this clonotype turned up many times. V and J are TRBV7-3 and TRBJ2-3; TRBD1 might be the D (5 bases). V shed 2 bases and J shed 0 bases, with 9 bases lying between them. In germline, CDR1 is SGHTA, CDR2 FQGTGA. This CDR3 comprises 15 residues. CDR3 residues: CASSLSRASTDTQYF. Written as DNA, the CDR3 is TGTGCCAGCAGCTTATCCAGGGCCAGCACAGATACGCAGTATTTT.

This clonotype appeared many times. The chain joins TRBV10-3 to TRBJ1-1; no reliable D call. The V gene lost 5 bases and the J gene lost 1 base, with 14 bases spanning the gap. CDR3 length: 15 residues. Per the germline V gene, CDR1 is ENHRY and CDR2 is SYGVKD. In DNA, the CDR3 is TGTGCCATCAGTCCTCTGGCGGGTTCGAACACTGAAGCTTTCTTT. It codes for CAISPLAGSNTEAFF.

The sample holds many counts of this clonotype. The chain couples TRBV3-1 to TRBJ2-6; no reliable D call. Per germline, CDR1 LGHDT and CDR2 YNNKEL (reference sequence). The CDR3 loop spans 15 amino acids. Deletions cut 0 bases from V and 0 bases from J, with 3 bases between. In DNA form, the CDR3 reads TGTGCCAGCAGCCAAGAGGGCTCTGGGGCCAACGTCCTGACTTTC. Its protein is CASSQEGSGANVLTF. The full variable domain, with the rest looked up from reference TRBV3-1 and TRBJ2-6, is DTAVSQTPKYLVTQMGNDKSIKCEQNLGHDTMYWYKQDSKKFLKIMFSYNNKELIINETVPNRFSPKSPDKAHLNLHINSLELGDSAVYFCASSQEGSGANVLTFGAGSRLTVL.

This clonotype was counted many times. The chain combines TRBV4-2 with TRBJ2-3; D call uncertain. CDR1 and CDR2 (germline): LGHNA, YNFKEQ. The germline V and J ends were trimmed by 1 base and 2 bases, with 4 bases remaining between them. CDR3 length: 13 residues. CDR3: CASSQADTDTQYF. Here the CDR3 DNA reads TGTGCCAGCAGCCAAGCCGACACAGATACGCAGTATTTT.

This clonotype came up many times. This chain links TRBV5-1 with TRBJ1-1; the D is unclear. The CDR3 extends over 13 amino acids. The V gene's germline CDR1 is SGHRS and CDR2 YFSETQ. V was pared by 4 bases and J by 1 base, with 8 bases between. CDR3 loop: CASSPQTNTEAFF. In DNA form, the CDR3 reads TGCGCCAGCAGCCCCCAGACGAACACTGAAGCTTTCTTT.

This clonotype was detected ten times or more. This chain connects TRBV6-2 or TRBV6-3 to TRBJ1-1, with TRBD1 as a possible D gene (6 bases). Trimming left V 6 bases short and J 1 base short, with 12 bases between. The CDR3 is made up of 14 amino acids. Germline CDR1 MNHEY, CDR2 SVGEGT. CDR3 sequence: CASRMGHPNTEAFF. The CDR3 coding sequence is TGTGCCAGCAGGATGGGACACCCGAACACTGAAGCTTTCTTT.

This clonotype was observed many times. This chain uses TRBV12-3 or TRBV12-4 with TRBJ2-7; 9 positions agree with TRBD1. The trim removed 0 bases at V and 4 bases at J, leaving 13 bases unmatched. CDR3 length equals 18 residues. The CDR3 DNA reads TGTGCCAGCAGTTTAGCCCTATTACAGGGGGCTTTCGATTACGAGCAGTACTTC. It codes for CASSLALLQGAFDYEQYF.

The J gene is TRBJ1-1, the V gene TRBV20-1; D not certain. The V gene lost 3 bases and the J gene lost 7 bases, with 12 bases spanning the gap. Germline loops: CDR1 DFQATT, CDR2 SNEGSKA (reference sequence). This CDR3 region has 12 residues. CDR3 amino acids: CSASTRAGEAFF. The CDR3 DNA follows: TGCAGTGCTAGTACGAGGGCCGGTGAAGCTTTCTTT.

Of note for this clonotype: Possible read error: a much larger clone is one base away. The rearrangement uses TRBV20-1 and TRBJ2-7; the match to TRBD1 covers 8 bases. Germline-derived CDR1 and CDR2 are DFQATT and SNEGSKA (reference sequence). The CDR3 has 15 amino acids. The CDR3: CSARWHQGANNEQHF. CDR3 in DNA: TGCAGTGCTAGATGGCACCAGGGGGCAAACAACGAGCAGCACTTC.

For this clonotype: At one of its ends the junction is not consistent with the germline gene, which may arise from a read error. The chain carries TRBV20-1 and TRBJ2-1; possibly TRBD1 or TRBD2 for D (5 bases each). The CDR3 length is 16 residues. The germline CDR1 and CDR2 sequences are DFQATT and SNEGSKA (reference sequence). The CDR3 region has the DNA TGCAGTGCTAGGGACCTTAACGGGGCCTCCTATAATGAGCAGTTCTTC. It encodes CSARDLNGASYNEQFF.

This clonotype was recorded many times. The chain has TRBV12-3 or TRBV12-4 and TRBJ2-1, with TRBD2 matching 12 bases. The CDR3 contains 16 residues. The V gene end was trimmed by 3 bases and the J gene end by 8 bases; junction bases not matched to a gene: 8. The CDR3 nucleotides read TGTGCCAGCAGTTTGGGGCTAGCGGGGGGGCCCTATGAGCAGTTCTTC. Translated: CASSLGLAGGPYEQFF.